A single sample gave rise to the 5 T cell receptor beta chains below, sequenced in a study of neurological immune-mediated disorders. TCRdb analysed the 5' RACE reads with MiXCR anew, one entry per CDR3 protein. The sample includes about 71,000 distinct CDR3 sequences, 3% to 4% seen only once; the top ten take 3% to 4%. Sample: PBMCs. The source is a man between 40 and 49 years old with multiple sclerosis.

This clonotype was found many times. The chain couples TRBV2 to TRBJ2-2; 7 bases align to TRBD2. The J segment lost 7 bases and the V segment lost 4 bases, leaving 3 bases of the junction unmatched. The germline V gene has CDR1 SNHLY and CDR2 FYNNEI. The CDR3 loop spans 13 amino acids. The CDR3 region is CASSAWGGGELFF. CDR3 bases: TGTGCCAGCAGTGCCTGGGGGGGCGGGGAGCTGTTTTTT.

The rearrangement joins TRBV5-5 to TRBJ2-7, with TRBD1 matching over 8 bases. V shed 1 base, J shed 4 bases, and the junction held 7 bases outside the gene matches. CDR1 is SGHKS and CDR2 is YYEKEE in the germline V gene (reference sequence). The CDR3 is 15 amino acids. CDR3 nucleotide sequence: TGTGCCAGCAGCTTGATAGGACAGGGCTTATACGAGCAGTACTTC. Translation: CASSLIGQGLYEQYF.

This clonotype was observed many times. The CDR3 coding sequence is TGTGCCAGCAGCACCATAGCCGGGGCCAGCGGCTCCTACAATGAGCAGTTCTTC. It encodes CASSTIAGASGSYNEQFF. This chain connects TRBV7-9 to TRBJ2-1; D is perhaps TRBD1 or TRBD2 (5 bases each). This CDR3 is built from 18 residues. Trimming stripped 5 bases from V and 0 bases from J, with 20 bases between. Germline CDR1 and CDR2: SEHNR and FQNEAQ (reference sequence).

This clonotype was counted many times. This chain connects TRBV7-6 to TRBJ2-7, with 14 bases fitting TRBD2. With 5 bases clipped from V and 0 bases from J, the junction kept 0 bases outside the gene matches. The germline V gene encodes CDR1 SGHVS and CDR2 FNYEAQ. The CDR3 has 15 residues. CDR3 region: CASSGLAGGSYEQYF. DNA for the CDR3: TGTGCCAGCAGCGGACTAGCGGGGGGCTCCTACGAGCAGTACTTC.

This clonotype was picked up many times. The chain couples TRBV15 to TRBJ1-2, with D uncertain. The CDR3 totals 16 residues. Germline loops: CDR1 LNHNV, CDR2 YYDKDF (reference sequence). Between the trimmed V and J ends, which lost 0 bases and 6 bases, there was a span of 17 bases. CDR3 protein: CATSRDRKLLPDGYTF. In DNA form, the CDR3 reads TGTGCCACCAGCAGAGATCGGAAGCTCCTCCCGGATGGCTACACCTTC.